These 10 T cell receptor beta chains came from one sample sequenced in a study of blood T cell repertoires in COVID-19. The repertoire was sequenced with immunoSEQ multiplex PCR; TCRdb's copy has only in-frame clones and lacks some. In the table there are approximately 300,000 clones, roughly 85% of which are singletons. The sequenced sample was PBMCs or T cells enriched from blood (not recorded which). All receptors come from a woman in her 30s who had been exposed to COVID-19.

The chain has TRBV7-2 and TRBJ2-5; 11 bases fit TRBD2. There are 16 residues in the CDR3. The germline V gene has CDR1 SGHTA and CDR2 FQGNSA. V lost 4 bases to trimming and J lost 0 bases; unmatched junction nucleotides: 4. In DNA form, the CDR3 reads TGTGCCAGCAGCTCGACTAGCGGGGTGAACCAAGAGACCCAGTACTTC. Residues: CASSSTSGVNQETQYF.

The rearrangement uses TRBV6-5 and TRBJ1-5, with D possibly being TRBD1 (5 bases). The V and J ends lost 4 bases and 0 bases respectively, with 10 bases between them. CDR1 and CDR2 (germline): MNHEY, SVGAGI. The CDR3 is 15 residues long. CDR3 coding DNA: TGTGCCAGCAGTTTAAGTACAGGTAGCAATCAGCCCCAGCATTTT. Translation: CASSLSTGSNQPQHF.

This clone occurred once. The chain recombines TRBV7-2 with TRBJ2-5; weak D call: TRBD1 (7 bases). Germline assignment: CDR1 SGHTA and CDR2 FQGNSA. The CDR3 spans 16 residues. Between the trimmed V and J ends, which lost 2 bases and 3 bases, there was a span of 16 bases. CDR3: CASSLLGGDREETQYF. Written as DNA, the CDR3 is TGTGCCAGCAGCTTATTGGGGGGAGACAGGGAAGAGACCCAGTACTTC.

This rearrangement joins TRBV29-1 to TRBJ2-2, with a possible D match to TRBD2 (6 bases). The germline gives CDR1 SQVTM, CDR2 ANQGSEA. The CDR3 extends over 12 amino acids. V lost 4 bases and J lost 6, with 9 bases in between. The CDR3 loop is CSVAGDPGELFF. CDR3 bases: TGCAGCGTTGCGGGGGACCCCGGGGAGCTGTTTTTT.

V is TRBV5-1 and J is TRBJ2-3; 9 positions agree with TRBD1. Unmatched junction bases numbered 6, after V lost 4 bases and J lost 6 bases. This CDR3 region has 14 residues. Per the germline V gene, CDR1 is SGHRS and CDR2 is YFSETQ. The CDR3 loop is CASSPDRGLDTQYF. DNA for the CDR3: TGCGCCAGCAGCCCGGACAGGGGACTGGATACGCAGTATTTT.

The chain employs TRBV2 and TRBJ2-1; 7 bases fit TRBD2. V shed 5 bases, J shed 3 bases, and the junction held 4 bases outside the gene matches. Germline CDR1 reads SNHLY; CDR2 reads FYNNEI. The CDR3 is 14 amino acids. CDR3 bases: TGTGCCAGCAGTAGAACTAGCGACTACAATGAGCAGTTCTTC. Its translation: CASSRTSDYNEQFF.

As DNA, the CDR3 is TGCAGTGCCTTCCAGGGGCATGGCTACACCTTC. Protein sequence: CSAFQGHGYTF. The rearrangement joins TRBV20-1 to TRBJ1-2; perhaps TRBD1 as D (6 bases). Germline loops: CDR1 DFQATT, CDR2 SNEGSKA (reference sequence). The CDR3 covers 11 residues. Trimming left V 6 bases short and J 6 bases short, with 11 bases between.

In the case of this clone: At one end the junction does not follow the germline gene, possibly because of a read error. This chain joins TRBV18 and TRBJ2-4; tentative D call: TRBD2 (7 bases). The CDR3 is made up of 16 amino acids. In germline, CDR1 is KGHSH, CDR2 LQKENI. In DNA, the CDR3 is TGTGCCAGCCTCCGAGGGGGGGGCCTAGCCAAAAACGTTCAGTACTTC. Translating it yields CASLRGGGLAKNVQYF.

This clone showed up just a few times. The rearrangement links TRBV4-1 to TRBJ2-7; D is possibly TRBD1 (5 bases). V was pared by 0 bases and J by 2 bases, with 11 bases between. Germline CDR1 MGHRA, CDR2 YSYEKL. This CDR3 is 15 amino acids long. The CDR3 is CASSQDSGQTYEQYF. CDR3 sequence (DNA): TGCGCCAGCAGCCAAGATTCAGGACAAACCTACGAGCAGTACTTC.

In DNA form, the CDR3 reads TGTGCCAGTAGCTTCAGGACAGGGGGCCGCGGAAACAATCAGCCCCAGCATTTT. Its protein is CASSFRTGGRGNNQPQHF. The chain carries TRBV19 and TRBJ1-5, with TRBD1 matching over 11 bases. The V gene end was trimmed by 6 bases and the J gene end by 3 bases; junction bases not matched to a gene: 13. Germline CDR1 is LNHDA and CDR2 is SQIVND (reference sequence). The CDR3 length is 18 residues.